This TCR beta chain emerged from a study of T-cell reconstitution after alpha-beta-depleted transplantation in children. Unique molecular identifiers were used to barcode this TCRbeta library. TCRdb reprocessed the PCR reads with MiXCR, giving one entry per CDR3 protein. The sample has some 500,000 distinct CDR3 sequences, approximately 20% seen once; the top ten hold 3% to 3.5%. Sequences were derived from PBMCs from the stem cell graft donor, sampled from the stem cell graft. The clonotype originates from a human donor who donated a stem cell graft to a child with acute lymphoblastic leukemia.

Here the CDR3 DNA reads TGTGCCAGCAGCTTGGCGACAACCAAATCACGGGCTTTCTTT. Its protein product is CASSLATTKSRAFF. The rearrangement joins TRBV5-6 to TRBJ1-1; no clear D. Germline CDR1 SGHDT, CDR2 YYEEEE. V was clipped by 0 bases and J by 11 bases, with 17 bases between them. This CDR3 is built from 14 residues.